This T cell receptor (delta chain) was documented in a study of fetal and pediatric gammadelta thymocytes (dated by TCRdb to between 2021 and 2024). About the full investigation: The bulk gammadelta thymocyte repertoires combined previously published and newly generated, unpublished data and were used to strengthen a single-cell study of gammadelta thymocyte development. The set of bulk gammadelta thymocyte repertoires included about 10 subjects in total: 3 fetal thymus donors and 7 pediatric thymus donors. Unpublished data were combined with previously published data (refs 27,28) to make up the bulk gammadelta thymocyte repertoires. To increase subject numbers and strengthen the CDR3 publicity analysis, bulk TCR repertoire data were added.

CDR1 GEAIGNYY and CDR2 EKD are derived from the germline V gene. Trimming costs V 3 bases and J 0 bases, and their ends lie 13 bases apart. The cysteine opens and the phenylalanine closes a CDR3 of 15 amino acids. The DNA shown is the 45-base CDR3, in frame from base 1. For staining, thymocytes received Zombie NIR viability dye along with antibodies against CD3 (UCHT1), TCRgammadelta (11F2), TCRVgamma9 (IMMU360) and TCRVdelta2 (IMMU389). Bulk TRD and TRG CDR3 repertoires were generated separately from sorted Vgamma9Vdelta2 and nonVgamma9Vdelta2 gammadelta thymocytes of human fetal and pediatric thymuses. Pediatric thymus tissue was collected in Belgium from children having cardiac surgery. Pediatric thymus donors in the study were aged between about 1 and 11 years. Thymic cell suspensions were made from fetal and post-natal thymuses as previously described. Vgamma9Vdelta2 thymocytes were sorted as CD3+ gammadeltaTCR+ Vgamma9+ Vdelta2+ cells. A FACS Aria III cell sorter (BD Biosciences) was used for cell sorting.

As concerns this clone: The target of this receptor is not known. A far more abundant clone sits one base away, making this likely a read error.

Overall results and qualifications from the work: Fetal gammadelta thymocyte repertoires were previously reported to be enriched for TRDV2, TRGV8 and TRGV9 usage, low N additions and public CDR3s compared with post-natal repertoires.

Sequencer: Illumina MiSeq. The original methods were these. For publicity analysis, the Vgamma9Vdelta2 and nonVgamma9Vdelta2 bulk CDR3 files of each subject were merged into one combined repertoire per subject. CDR3 publicity was scored from 0 to 19 by checking each amino acid sequence across 9 single-cell datasets and about ten bulk repertoires, using base R and dplyr. With CATT, TCRdb called clones again from the public reads; duplicate DNA rows were later joined. The V and J calls were determined by TCRdb, not by the authors. This sample comprises 850 to 1,000 delta-chain clones, around 50% of them detected only once. The ten most abundant clones make up around 15% of the sample.

The chain is assembled from TRDV2 and TRDJ1, with the D gene not confidently named. The specimen sequenced was Vgamma9Vdelta2 gamma-delta T cells from the thymus. The sample's cell subset or site label, in plain terms: sorted CD3+gammadeltaTCR+Vgamma9+Vdelta2+ thymocytes. This TCR derives from a child who underwent cardiac surgery and was recorded as healthy. The base sequence is TGTGCCTGTGACGTGGTGGGAGTACACACCGATAAACTCATCTTT. Translated, this gives CACDVVGVHTDKLIF.